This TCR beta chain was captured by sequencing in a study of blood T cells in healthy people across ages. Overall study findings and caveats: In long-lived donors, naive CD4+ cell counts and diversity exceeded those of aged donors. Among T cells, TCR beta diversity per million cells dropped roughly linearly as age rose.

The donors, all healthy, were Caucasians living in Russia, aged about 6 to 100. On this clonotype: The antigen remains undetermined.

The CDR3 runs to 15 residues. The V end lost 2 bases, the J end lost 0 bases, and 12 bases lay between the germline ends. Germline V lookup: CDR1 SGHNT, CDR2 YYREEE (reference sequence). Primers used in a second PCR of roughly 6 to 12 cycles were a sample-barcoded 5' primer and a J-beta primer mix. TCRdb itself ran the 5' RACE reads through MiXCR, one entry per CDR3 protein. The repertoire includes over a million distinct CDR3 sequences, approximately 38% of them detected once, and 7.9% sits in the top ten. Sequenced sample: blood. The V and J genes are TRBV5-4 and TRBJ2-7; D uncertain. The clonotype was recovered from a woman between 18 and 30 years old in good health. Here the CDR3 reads CASSFYGFSSYEQYF. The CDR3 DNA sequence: TGTGCCAGCAGCTTTTACGGGTTTAGCTCCTACGAGCAGTACTTC.